The 11 T cell receptor beta chains in this list originate from one sample, sequenced in a study of beta chain features in type 1 diabetes. The sequenced template was cDNA made from the entire isolated RNA. The method was immunoSEQ multiplex PCR; TCRdb's version includes in-frame clones alone and lacks a portion of them. The table shows roughly 300,000 clones, with around 13% occurring only once. Sequencing used central memory CD4+ T cells from blood. Every receptor here comes from a man aged 30 to 45 in good health.

This clone has only a few counts. This chain joins TRBV7-9 and TRBJ2-1; 7 bases are a match to TRBD2. CDR1 is SEHNR, CDR2 FQNEAQ, per germline (reference sequence). The CDR3 is 15 amino acids. V shed 2 bases, J shed 5 bases, and the junction held 6 bases outside the gene matches. CDR3: CASSLYRGVHNEQFF. For the CDR3, the DNA is TGTGCCAGCAGCTTATATCGGGGGGTCCACAATGAGCAGTTCTTC.

In this sample, this clone turned up many times. V is TRBV6-6 and J is TRBJ2-3; D uncertain. The CDR3 is 12 amino acids. Germline V gene data show CDR1 as MNHNY and CDR2 as SVGAGI (reference sequence). V dropped 4 bases and J dropped 6 bases, with 8 bases sitting between them. CDR3 loop: CASSLARDTQYF. CDR3 nucleotides: TGTGCCAGCAGTTTGGCCCGGGATACGCAGTATTTT.

V and J are TRBV18 and TRBJ2-3; D may be TRBD2 (6 bases). Trimming left V 2 bases short and J 2 bases short, with 14 bases between. The CDR3 runs to 16 residues. Germline CDR1 reads KGHSH; CDR2 reads LQKENI. The CDR3 region has the DNA TGTGCCAGCTCACCATCGAGCGGGTCTACCACAGATACGCAGTATTTT. It translates to CASSPSSGSTTDTQYF.

This clone has ten or more counts. This same CDR3 is encoded by further DNA sequences in the sample. The chain couples TRBV14 to TRBJ2-3; D gene unclear. Germline V lookup: CDR1 SGHDN, CDR2 FVKESK. The CDR3 loop spans 12 amino acids. The germline V and J ends were trimmed by 4 bases and 5 bases, with 7 bases remaining between them. The chain's CDR3 is CASSPLGDTQYF. CDR3 bases: TGTGCCAGCAGCCCACTGGGAGATACGCAGTATTTT.

This clone turned up a few times. The chain is built from TRBV4-1 and TRBJ2-5, with 9 bases that match TRBD1. The germline V gene encodes CDR1 MGHRA and CDR2 YSYEKL. The CDR3 has 17 residues. J was trimmed by 4 bases and V by 1 base; bases with no gene match: 10. CDR3: CASSQGVDRGSSETQYF. CDR3 bases: TGCGCCAGCAGCCAAGGGGTGGACAGGGGATCCTCAGAGACCCAGTACTTC.

This clone has just a few counts. The chain couples TRBV6-6 to TRBJ2-1, with a tentative D call TRBD1 (5 bases). The CDR3 has 16 residues. V lost 2 bases, J lost 1 base, and 12 bases lay in between. The germline gives CDR1 MNHNY, CDR2 SVGAGI (reference sequence). CDR3 DNA: TGTGCCAGCAGTTACCAACAGGCGTTTTCCTACAATGAGCAGTTCTTC. Translated, it gives CASSYQQAFSYNEQFF.

The rearrangement joins TRBV28 to TRBJ1-1; 8 nucleotides align to TRBD1. V lost 4 bases and J lost 2; bases outside the gene matches: 6. CDR1 MDHEN and CDR2 SYDVKM come from the germline V gene. CDR3 length: 15 residues. CDR3 sequence: CASSSSDRVNTEAFF. In DNA, the CDR3 is TGTGCCAGCAGTTCCTCGGACAGGGTTAACACTGAAGCTTTCTTT.

This clone was picked up a small number of times. This chain joins TRBV27 and TRBJ2-1; D is unresolved. Per germline, CDR1 MNHEY and CDR2 SMNVEV (reference sequence). V shed 8 bases and J shed 1 base, with 18 bases lying between them. The CDR3 sequence is 16 residues long. The CDR3 is CASLRGQSGSYNEQFF. In DNA form, the CDR3 reads TGTGCCAGCCTTCGAGGTCAGTCTGGATCCTACAATGAGCAGTTCTTC.

This clone was seen a handful of times. The chain joins TRBV6-1 to TRBJ1-2, with D possibly matching TRBD1 (6 bases). CDR3 length: 15 residues. Trimming cost V 6 bases and J 6 bases, with 20 bases left between them. CDR1 and CDR2 from the germline V gene are MNHNS and SASEGT. CDR3 sequence reads: CASREPNRGADGYTF. CDR3 coding DNA: TGTGCCAGCAGGGAGCCCAATCGGGGGGCTGATGGCTACACCTTC.

This clone was counted ten times or more. CDR3 in amino acids: CASSEGYLAFF. The DNA of the CDR3 is TGTGCCAGCAGTGAAGGATACTTGGCTTTCTTT. V usage is TRBV6-1 and J usage is TRBJ1-1; no clear D gene. V lost 1 base and J lost 11, with 8 bases in between. Germline V gene lookup returns CDR1 MNHNS and CDR2 SASEGT. This CDR3 contains 11 residues.

V gene TRBV6-5 combines with J gene TRBJ2-7; D is ambiguous. The CDR3 totals 12 residues. Germline V gene sequence: CDR1 MNHEY, CDR2 SVGAGI. Trimming cost V 5 bases and J 12 bases, with 17 bases left between them. The CDR3 DNA reads TGTGCCAGCAGTCTTATTCCAGCGATGGTGTACTTC. Its protein product is CASSLIPAMVYF.